This entry is about one T cell receptor (beta chain). The repertoire was sequenced with immunoSEQ multiplex PCR; TCRdb's copy has only in-frame clones and lacks some. This sample yields about 430,000 clones, of which approximately 90% are seen a single time; 0.7% to 1% belongs to the top ten. The data are from a study of blood T cell repertoires in COVID-19. For the study at large: Donors in the United States, Italy and Spain gave samples during acute or convalescent COVID-19. T cells, B-cell-depleted T cells, or PBMCs provided the cDNA or gDNA that served as material.

The trim removed 0 bases at V and 6 bases at J, leaving 9 bases unmatched. CDR1 SGHAT and CDR2 FQNNGV come from the germline V gene. CDR3 length equals 16 residues. The genes are TRBV11-2 and TRBJ2-7; 9 bases line up with TRBD2. Sample: peripheral blood. The sequence derives from a man younger than 35 with COVID-19, enrolled during active disease. CDR3 nucleotides: TGTGCCAGCAGCTTAGATCGGTTAGCGGGGGATCGCGAGCAGTACTTC. Amino acids: CASSLDRLAGDREQYF.